The 17 T cell receptor beta chains in this list originate from one sample, sequenced in a study of a mutant IDH1 vaccine in newly diagnosed glioma. As to time point: week 47, end of study. All doses held 300 ug of mutant IDH1 20-mer peptide, with topical imiquimod. These receptors' targets are unknown. Some clones are missing from TCRdb's copy, which holds only in-frame ones; the method was immunoSEQ multiplex PCR. The data hold around 100,000 clones, with nearly 90% observed a single time. Here the sequenced sample was PBMCs, taken from a glioma patient whose treatment included an IDH1 peptide vaccine. The receptors were sampled from a woman between 50 and 59 years old with glioma.

This clone appeared a single time. CDR3 in amino acids: CASSRTGTGGNEQFF. As DNA, the CDR3 is TGTGCCAGCAGCCGCACCGGGACAGGGGGCAATGAGCAGTTCTTC. The chain combines TRBV7-3 with TRBJ2-1; 11 nucleotides align to TRBD1. The CDR3 length is 15 residues. Germline values: CDR1 SGHTA, CDR2 FQGTGA. Germline trimming cut 5 bases from V and 6 bases from J; bases unmatched to any gene: 6.

The CDR3 here is CASSLDPPPYTQYF. CDR3 bases: TGTGCCAGCAGCTTAGATCCTCCCCCATATACGCAGTATTTT. V is TRBV11-2 and J is TRBJ2-3; no reliable D call. V lost 0 bases and J lost 7, with 11 bases in between. Germline V gives CDR1 SGHAT, CDR2 FQNNGV. CDR3 size: 14 residues.

CDR3 protein: CASTYDRVGEKLFF. Written as DNA, the CDR3 is TGTGCCAGCACTTACGACAGGGTGGGGGAAAAACTGTTTTTT. This sequence joins TRBV6-1 and TRBJ1-4; the match to TRBD1 covers 7 bases. V lost 7 bases, J lost 8 bases, and 10 bases stayed unmatched. Germline lookup yields CDR1 MNHNS and CDR2 SASEGT. The CDR3 runs 14 residues.

The chain links TRBV6-1 to TRBJ1-6; D remains ambiguous. V gave up 0 bases and J gave up 13 bases, with 16 bases separating them. The CDR3 has 15 residues. In germline, CDR1 is MNHNS, CDR2 SASEGT. CDR3 nucleotide sequence: TGTGCCAGCAGTGAAGCGGCAGGTCGTCTCGGGCCCCTCCACTTT. Translation: CASSEAAGRLGPLHF.

This clone was seen only a few times. This rearrangement joins TRBV5-4 to TRBJ2-1; 8 nucleotides line up with TRBD2. V was pared by 0 bases and J by 4 bases, with 6 bases of the junction left unmatched. CDR3 size: 16 residues. The germline V gene has CDR1 SGHNT and CDR2 YYREEE (reference sequence). CDR3 loop: CASSLALAGNYNEQFF. As DNA, the CDR3 is TGTGCCAGCAGCTTGGCCCTAGCGGGCAATTACAATGAGCAGTTCTTC.

The chain employs TRBV7-6 and TRBJ2-5; D not resolved. Trimming cost V 1 base and J 4 bases, with 10 bases left between them. This CDR3 contains 14 residues. The germline CDR1 and CDR2 sequences are SGHVS and FNYEAQ. The CDR3, as DNA: TGTGCCAGCAGCTTAGGCTACTCCAGAGAGACCCAGTACTTC. This translates into CASSLGYSRETQYF.

The chain uses TRBV9 and TRBJ1-2; no reliable D call. The length of the CDR3 is 14 residues. The V end lost 0 bases, the J end lost 4 bases, and 10 bases lay between the germline ends. Germline CDR1 is SGDLS and CDR2 is YYNGEE. Written as DNA, the CDR3 is TGTGCCAGCAGCGTAGGGGAAGGGCCCTATGGCTACACCTTC. Translating gives CASSVGEGPYGYTF.

This sequence joins TRBV28 and TRBJ2-7; D uncertain. V lost 4 bases and J lost 1, with 14 bases in between. CDR3 length equals 15 residues. From germline, CDR1 is MDHEN and CDR2 SYDVKM. The chain's CDR3 is CASSSPSYFSYEQYF. DNA for the CDR3: TGTGCCAGCAGTTCCCCGTCCTATTTTTCCTACGAGCAGTACTTC.

The chain employs TRBV28 and TRBJ2-5, with D possibly matching TRBD2 (5 bases). The J call may be wrong; the DNA end is better matched by TRBJ2-7. Per the germline V gene, CDR1 is MDHEN and CDR2 is SYDVKM. The length of the CDR3 is 13 residues. The CDR3 here is CASTASPLYEQYF. The CDR3 DNA follows: TGTGCCAGCACCGCTAGCCCCCTCTACGAGCAGTACTTC.

The chain links TRBV7-9 to TRBJ1-1; 8 bases agree with TRBD1. Germline V gene lookup returns CDR1 SEHNR and CDR2 FQNEAQ (reference sequence). This CDR3 has 13 residues. V was pared by 6 bases and J by 4 bases, with 4 bases of the junction left unmatched. In DNA form, the CDR3 reads TGTGCCAGCAGACGTACAGGGGGCACTGAAGCTTTCTTT. This encodes CASRRTGGTEAFF.

This chain links TRBV11-1 with TRBJ2-7; TRBD2 matches at 15 bases. The germline V gene has CDR1 SGHAT and CDR2 FQDESV (reference sequence). V lost 3 bases, J lost 6 bases, and 12 bases stayed unmatched. This CDR3 contains 18 residues. CDR3 sequence reads: CASSFNGYRGLAGGEQYF. Here the CDR3 DNA reads TGTGCCAGCAGCTTTAATGGTTACAGGGGACTAGCGGGAGGCGAGCAGTACTTC.

The V call is TRBV6-1, the J call TRBJ1-5; 8 nucleotides match TRBD1. Per germline, CDR1 MNHNS and CDR2 SASEGT. The CDR3 is 13 amino acids. With 5 bases clipped from V and 8 bases from J, the junction kept 5 bases outside the gene matches. CDR3 sequence reads: CASSPGQGKPQHF. CDR3 nucleotide sequence: TGTGCCAGCAGTCCCGGACAGGGCAAGCCCCAGCATTTT.

The rearrangement links TRBV6-5 to TRBJ1-5; D call uncertain. The V end lost 4 bases, the J end lost 1 base, and 11 bases lay between the germline ends. The CDR3 loop spans 15 amino acids. Germline CDR1 reads MNHEY; CDR2 reads SVGAGI. CDR3 protein: CASSLKLSSNQPQHF. The CDR3 DNA reads TGTGCCAGCAGTTTAAAGCTTTCCAGCAATCAGCCCCAGCATTTT.

With respect to this clone: Here the CDR3 omits its conserved ending phenylalanine or tryptophan, so a read error is the likely source. The gene calls are TRBV28 and TRBJ2-7, with 8 bases that match TRBD1. Germline V gene data show CDR1 as MDHEN and CDR2 as SYDVKM. With 3 bases clipped from V and 2 bases from J, the junction kept 3 bases outside the gene matches. The CDR3 spans 14 residues. DNA of the CDR3: TGTGCCAGCAGTTTCTTACAGGGGGCCTACGAGCAGTACCTC. It codes for CASSFLQGAYEQYL.

This chain links TRBV7-9 with TRBJ2-1; tentatively, D is TRBD2 (6 bases). This CDR3 comprises 12 residues. CDR1 and CDR2 (germline): SEHNR, FQNEAQ (reference sequence). Trimming stripped 10 bases from V and 10 bases from J, with 17 bases between. CDR3 loop: CAILPGRLEQFF. Here the CDR3 DNA reads TGTGCCATCCTCCCAGGGAGGCTCGAGCAGTTCTTC.

This clone has only a few counts. The chain is built from TRBV6-5 and TRBJ2-1; the D is unclear. Per the germline V gene, CDR1 is MNHEY and CDR2 is SVGAGI. The CDR3 has 15 amino acids. Trimming stripped 2 bases from V and 4 bases from J, with 12 bases between. The CDR3 reads CASSYSLDGYNEQFF. CDR3 DNA sequence: TGTGCCAGCAGTTACAGCCTGGACGGATACAATGAGCAGTTCTTC.

The V call is TRBV7-9, the J call TRBJ2-2; tentative D call: TRBD2 (6 bases). In germline, CDR1 is SEHNR, CDR2 FQNEAQ (reference sequence). The CDR3 extends over 14 amino acids. The V end was cut by 7 bases, the J end by 4 bases, with 13 bases between. CDR3 nucleotide sequence: TGTGCCAGCACCGTAGTCGGGGGCACCGGGGAGCTGTTTTTT. The encoded protein is CASTVVGGTGELFF.